This TCR beta chain was profiled in a study of regulatory T cells in long-lasting Graves disease (dated by TCRdb to 2020 to 2022). Background for the entire study: Persistent Graves' disease was defined as persistently positive TSH receptor autoantibodies together with antithyroid drug treatment for over 5 years. Patients with persistent Graves' disease were compared with patients with newly diagnosed Graves' disease using TCR sequencing and RNA sequencing of peripheral blood. The study was registered as a clinical trial and conducted in China. A total of about 35 samples underwent TCR sequencing, from 13 patients with persistent Graves' disease and roughly 20 patients with newly diagnosed Graves' disease. On average, persistent Graves' disease patients in the clinical cohort had been on antithyroid drugs for about 10.3 years.

Relative to germline, V is missing 4 bases and J is missing 2 bases, with 5 bases of the junction outside any gene match. Including cysteine and phenylalanine, the CDR3 has 16 amino acids. Only CDR3 DNA remains: 48 bases, in frame from the first base. The germline V gene specifies SGHRS as CDR1 and YFSETQ as CDR2. Broad study findings and their caveats: Compared with newly diagnosed patients, persistent Graves' disease patients had lower TCR Shannon entropy and fewer highly expanded clones, which suggests clonal expansion. The authors acknowledged the small sample size as a limitation that may reduce accuracy. Peripheral blood alone was examined, since thyroid tissue, which constituted the primary lesion, could not be accessed. TRBV28, TRBJ1-2 and TRBJ2-5 were preferentially used in persistent disease, while TRBV20-1 and TRBJ2-1 were favored in newly diagnosed disease. A larger number of public clonotypes was shared among persistent patients (fewer than 3,000) than among newly diagnosed patients (around 890). Sequencing and analysis were limited to the TCR beta chain.

The time point label corresponds to: persistent/refractory GD, antithyroid drugs over 5 years with positive TRAb. For both TCR sequencing and RNA sequencing, RNA was extracted from PBMCs in TRIzol. The diagnosis of Graves' disease was made according to American Thyroid Association guidelines. Patients for the study were recruited at an endocrinology department in Xi'an, China. Each patient gave approximately 10 milliliters of peripheral blood, collected in an EDTA anticoagulant tube. Ficoll Paque Plus density gradient separation was used to isolate PBMCs, and no further T cell sorting was done. An Agilent 2100 Bioanalyzer and agarose gel were used to check RNA quality, and a NanoDrop 2000 was used to measure RNA concentration. The library was obtained by multiplex PCR. The sequencer listed for this sample is Illumina HiSeq 4000. iRepertoire HTBI primers and Arm-PCR amplification of CDR3 regions were used to construct TCR beta libraries. Before sequencing, the PCR products underwent gel purification. The original methods were these. A total of some 65 TRBV and 14 TRBJ segments were identified across samples and were used for gene usage analysis of CDR3 amino acid clonotypes. Filtered high-quality paired reads were merged into contigs using COPE and FqMerger. BLAST was used to align contigs to the IMGT TRBV, TRBD and TRBJ reference genes, and CDR3 was defined following IMGT. Clonotypes above 0.1% frequency were classified as highly expanded clones. Repertoire diversity was measured by Shannon entropy, and V-J evenness by the Gini coefficient. Public clonotypes were defined as clonotypes shared by more than one individual. TCRdb reworked the public reads: Q25 trimming with fastp, MiXCR clone assembly, productive beta chains retained. For every CDR3 protein sequence, its rows merge into one entry that carries the most common genes and DNA. TCRdb's processing, not the study's, gives the V and J calls here. The sample contains about 340,000 distinct CDR3 sequences, 15% to 20% of them found a single time. The ten largest clones represent approximately 31% of the sample.

For this clonotype: The antigen it binds to is not known. Base qualities are not provided; no much larger clone lies one nucleotide away.

The origin of this receptor is a female donor with Graves disease. This receptor chain uses TRBV5-1 and TRBJ2-1; 11 bases in between match TRBD1. The sample in question was peripheral blood mononuclear cells (PBMCs), obtained when the disease was refractory, from a patient treated with antithyroid drugs. The DNA sequence follows: TGCGCCAGCAGCACAGGGACAGGGGGTCCCTACAATGAGCAGTTCTTC. Its coded protein is CASSTGTGGPYNEQFF.